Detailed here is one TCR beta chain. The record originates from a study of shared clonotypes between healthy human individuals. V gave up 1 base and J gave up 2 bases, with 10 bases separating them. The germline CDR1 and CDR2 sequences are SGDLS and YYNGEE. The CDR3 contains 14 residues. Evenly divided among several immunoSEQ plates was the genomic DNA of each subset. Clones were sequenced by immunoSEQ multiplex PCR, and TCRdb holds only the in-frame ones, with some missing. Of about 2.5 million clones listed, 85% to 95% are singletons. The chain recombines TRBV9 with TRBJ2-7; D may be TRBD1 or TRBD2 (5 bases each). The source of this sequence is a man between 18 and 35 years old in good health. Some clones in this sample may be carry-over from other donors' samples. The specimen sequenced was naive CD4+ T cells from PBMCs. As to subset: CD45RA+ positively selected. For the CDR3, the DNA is TGTGCCAGCAGCGTAAGGGACGGCGCCTACGAGCAGTACTTC. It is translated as CASSVRDGAYEQYF.